This T cell receptor beta chain was sequenced in a study of ipilimumab plus nivolumab after autologous stem cell transplantation. Libraries were prepared by immunoSEQ multiplex PCR; TCRdb keeps only in-frame clonotypes and omits some of them. The table shows roughly 86,000 clones, with more than 80% occurring only once. Dosing: nivolumab 3 mg/kg IV, weeks 1, 4, 7, 10, then every two weeks to week 26. The CDR3 runs 13 residues. The germline CDR1 and CDR2 sequences are MGHDK and SYGVNS. V gave up 7 bases and J gave up 13 bases, with 17 bases separating them. The chain is built from TRBV25-1 and TRBJ1-6; D uncertain. The origin of this receptor is a male donor with diffuse large B-cell lymphoma. The sample in question was PBMCs, obtained in a trial of ipilimumab plus nivolumab as post-transplant consolidation. CDR3 in DNA: TGTGCCAGCACTCTCACCGGAGGCTCCCCCCTCCACTTT. Amino acids: CASTLTGGSPLHF. Full variable domain (missing parts from reference TRBV25-1 and TRBJ1-6): EADIYQTPRYLVIGTGKKITLECSQTMGHDKMYWYQQDPGMELHLIHYSYGVNSTEKGDLSSESTVSRIRTEHFPLTLESARPSHTSQYLCASTLTGGSPLHFGNGTRLTVT.